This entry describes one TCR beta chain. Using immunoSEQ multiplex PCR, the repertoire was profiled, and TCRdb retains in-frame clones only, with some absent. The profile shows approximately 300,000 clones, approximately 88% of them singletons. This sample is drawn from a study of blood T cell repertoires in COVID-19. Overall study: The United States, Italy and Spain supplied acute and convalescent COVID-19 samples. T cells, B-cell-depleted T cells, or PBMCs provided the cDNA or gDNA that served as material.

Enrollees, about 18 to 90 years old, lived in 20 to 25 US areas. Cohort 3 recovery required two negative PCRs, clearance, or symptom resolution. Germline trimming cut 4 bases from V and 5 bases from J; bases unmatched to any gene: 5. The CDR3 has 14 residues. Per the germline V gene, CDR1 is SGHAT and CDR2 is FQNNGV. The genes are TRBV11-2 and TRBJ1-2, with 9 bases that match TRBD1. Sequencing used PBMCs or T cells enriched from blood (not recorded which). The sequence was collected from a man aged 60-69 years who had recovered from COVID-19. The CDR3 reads CASSSTGGGYGYTF. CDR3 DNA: TGTGCCAGCAGCTCGACAGGGGGTGGGTATGGCTACACCTTC.